The 16 T cell receptor beta chains in this list originate from one sample, sequenced in a study of yellow fever vaccine responses in identical twins. TCRdb analysed the RT-PCR reads with MiXCR anew, one entry per CDR3 protein. The data contain about 11,000 distinct CDR3 sequences, 77% of them singletons. The material sequenced was T cells from blood (PBMCs), unsorted or a sorted subset (not recorded which), taken before or after yellow fever vaccination (not recorded which). The receptors were sampled from a young woman who received the yellow fever vaccine.

The V gene is TRBV28, the J gene TRBJ1-1; tentative D call: TRBD1 (5 bases). The germline V gene has CDR1 MDHEN and CDR2 SYDVKM. V was pared by 6 bases and J by 2 bases, with 22 bases between. The CDR3 runs to 17 residues. CDR3 DNA: TGTGCCAGCAGAAACAGGAGGGGCCCAAGGCCCAACACTGAAGCTTTCTTT. Amino acids: CASRNRRGPRPNTEAFF.

The V and J genes are TRBV14 and TRBJ2-7; D not resolved. Looked up from germline, CDR1 is SGHDN and CDR2 is FVKESK. Between the trimmed V and J ends, which lost 1 base and 4 bases, there was a span of 2 bases. The CDR3 has 11 residues. CDR3 region: CASSQGYEQYF. The CDR3 DNA sequence: TGTGCCAGCAGCCAAGGGTACGAGCAGTACTTC.

The chain uses TRBV4-1 and TRBJ1-1; D remains ambiguous. V lost 4 bases and J 3 bases, leaving 6 bases between the germline ends. Germline lookup yields CDR1 MGHRA and CDR2 YSYEKL. The CDR3 consists of 12 residues. This CDR3 is CASSPGDTEAFF. Written as DNA, the CDR3 is TGCGCCAGCAGCCCCGGTGACACTGAAGCTTTCTTT.

In this sample, this clonotype turned up a few times. The chain employs TRBV18 and TRBJ2-1; 7 nucleotides match TRBD2. V gave up 3 bases and J gave up 3 bases; unmatched junction bases: 8. The germline V gene encodes CDR1 KGHSH and CDR2 LQKENI. The CDR3 contains 16 residues. The CDR3 loop is CASSPVPGLYYNEQFF. Here the CDR3 DNA reads TGTGCCAGCTCACCCGTCCCGGGACTATACTACAATGAGCAGTTCTTC.

This chain joins TRBV5-1 and TRBJ1-1; the D gene is possibly TRBD1 (6 bases). V was shortened by 4 bases and J by 1 base, with 11 bases between the two germline ends. The CDR3 consists of 14 residues. The germline CDR1 and CDR2 sequences are SGHRS and YFSETQ. The CDR3 sequence is CASSDATGNTEAFF. CDR3 in DNA: TGCGCCAGCAGCGACGCGACAGGGAACACTGAAGCTTTCTTT. Full variable domain (missing parts from reference TRBV5-1 and TRBJ1-1): KAGVTQTPRYLIKTRGQQVTLSCSPISGHRSVSWYQQTPGQGLQFLFEYFSETQRNKGNFPGRFSGRQFSNSRSEMNVSTLELGDSALYLCASSDATGNTEAFFGQGTRLTVV.

The V call is TRBV4-2, the J call TRBJ2-1; 9 positions agree with TRBD2. V trimming: 0 bases; J trimming: 5 bases; junction bases outside the gene matches: 5. CDR1 and CDR2 from the germline V gene are LGHNA and YNFKEQ. This CDR3 contains 16 residues. As DNA, the CDR3 is TGTGCCAGCAGCCAAGACGCGGGGGGGGGCCACAATGAGCAGTTCTTC. Translation gives CASSQDAGGGHNEQFF.

The V call is TRBV11-3, the J call TRBJ2-1, with D unclear. The V gene's germline CDR1 is SGHNT and CDR2 YENEEA. V shed 2 bases and J shed 10 bases, with 21 bases lying between them. This CDR3 is built from 16 residues. The CDR3 region has the DNA TGTGCCAGCAGCTTAACCGACCGCCTGCTAGGTGTGGAGCAGTTCTTC. Its translation is CASSLTDRLLGVEQFF.

This sequence joins TRBV11-1 and TRBJ2-1; the D call may be TRBD1 or TRBD2 (5 bases each). The CDR3 is 12 amino acids. Trimming took 1 base from V and 9 from J, leaving 7 bases between them. Germline lookup yields CDR1 SGHAT and CDR2 FQDESV (reference sequence). CDR3 DNA: TGTGCCAGCAGCTTAGGGGGGACTGAGCAGTTCTTC. Its translation is CASSLGGTEQFF.

The chain carries TRBV19 and TRBJ2-3; no definite D call. Germline-derived CDR1 and CDR2 are LNHDA and SQIVND (reference sequence). V dropped 3 bases and J dropped 3 bases, with 10 bases sitting between them. CDR3 length: 14 amino acids. This chain's CDR3 is CASSILPGTDTQYF. In nucleotides, the CDR3 is TGTGCCAGTAGTATCCTCCCGGGTACAGATACGCAGTATTTT.

The chain employs TRBV18 and TRBJ1-5, with D perhaps TRBD1 (6 bases). The CDR3 length is 17 residues. Between the trimmed V and J ends, which lost 6 bases and 6 bases, there was a span of 24 bases. Germline lookup yields CDR1 KGHSH and CDR2 LQKENI. Here the CDR3 reads CASSHRSILTGSQPQHF. In DNA, the CDR3 is TGTGCCAGCTCCCACCGTTCGATCTTAACAGGGAGTCAGCCCCAGCATTTT.

The count of this clonotype is one. This chain connects TRBV10-1 to TRBJ2-1; no firm D call. The V and J ends lost 4 bases and 5 bases respectively, with 9 bases between them. Germline CDR1 reads WNHNN; CDR2 reads SYGVQD (reference sequence). The CDR3 has 13 amino acids. Here the CDR3 reads CASSAFNNNEQFF. The CDR3, as DNA: TGCGCCAGCAGTGCATTTAACAACAATGAGCAGTTCTTC.

The chain has TRBV2 and TRBJ2-1; 7 positions agree with TRBD2. The junction had 7 bases not matched to a gene; V was cut back by 5 bases and J by 0 bases. Germline V gives CDR1 SNHLY, CDR2 FYNNEI. This CDR3 has 16 amino acids. The DNA of the CDR3 is TGTGCCAGCAGTCCCTCCCTAGCGGCCTCCTACAATGAGCAGTTCTTC. It encodes CASSPSLAASYNEQFF.

Here the CDR3 DNA reads TGTGCCAGCAGCCCTAGCGGGGGGACCTTCTACGAGCAGTACGTC. As protein: CASSPSGGTFYEQYV. The chain has TRBV11-2 and TRBJ2-7, with 11 bases that match TRBD2. The CDR3 covers 15 residues. CDR1 SGHAT and CDR2 FQNNGV come from the germline V gene. J lost 3 bases, V lost 5 bases, and 6 bases had no gene match.

CDR3 bases: TGTGCCAGCAGCTTGGGGCCCCAACCCGGCTATGGCTACACCTTC. Amino acid sequence: CASSLGPQPGYGYTF. The chain has TRBV5-5 and TRBJ1-2; D remains ambiguous. Germline V lookup: CDR1 SGHKS, CDR2 YYEKEE (reference sequence). V was shortened by 0 bases and J by 4 bases, with 13 bases between the two germline ends. The length of the CDR3 is 15 residues.

V and J are TRBV12-3 or TRBV12-4 and TRBJ1-1; weak D call: TRBD1 (6 bases). The length of the CDR3 is 14 residues. The V gene lost 6 bases and the J gene lost 1 base, with 12 bases spanning the gap. CDR3 DNA: TGTGCCAGCAGAGTCCGGACAGCGAACACTGAAGCTTTCTTT. As protein: CASRVRTANTEAFF.

This sequence joins TRBV24-1 and TRBJ2-1; a possible D gene is TRBD2 (6 bases). The CDR3 sequence is 15 residues long. The germline V gene encodes CDR1 KGHDR and CDR2 SFDVKD. V was cut by 4 bases and J by 8 bases, with 17 bases left in between. The CDR3 reads CATSETGTSGHEQFF. CDR3 coding DNA: TGTGCCACCAGTGAAACCGGGACTTCCGGCCATGAGCAGTTCTTC.